The table lists the clone carrying this T cell receptor beta chain with many counts. Its antigen is unidentified. These data originate in a study of regulatory T cells in long-lasting Graves disease. V was pared by 6 bases and J by 6 bases, with 14 bases between. Germline-derived CDR1 and CDR2 are SNHLY and FYNNEI. This CDR3 is 13 amino acids long. Sample time point: persistent/refractory GD, antithyroid drugs over 5 years with positive TRAb. Researchers made the TCR library from RNA that was extracted from PBMCs. Into tubes containing EDTA, approximately 8.9 milliliters of peripheral blood were drawn. Notes on the study in general: Preferential use of TRBV28, TRBJ1-2 and TRBJ2-5 was seen in persistent disease.

Combining iRepertoire HTBI primers with Arm-PCR of CDR3 regions, the authors built TCR beta libraries. In the study's own analysis: Gene usage covered 62 TRBV and roughly 13 TRBJ segments. TCRdb used MiXCR to reprocess the multiplex PCR reads, holding one entry per CDR3 protein. TCRdb's processing, not the study's, gives the V and J calls here. The sample lists about 290,000 distinct CDR3 sequences; 22% were seen once. This chain links TRBV2 with TRBJ1-1; no clear D gene. This clonotype was sampled from a female donor with Graves disease. The input for sequencing was peripheral blood mononuclear cells (PBMCs), taken when the disease was refractory, from a patient treated with antithyroid drugs. The CDR3 is CASSELEISEAFF. CDR3 sequence (DNA): TGTGCCAGCAGCGAATTGGAAATCTCTGAAGCTTTCTTT.